One and the same sample provided the 7 T cell receptor beta chains below, sequenced in a study of T cells after yellow fever vaccination. TCRdb reprocessed the 5' RACE reads via MiXCR and lists one record per CDR3 protein. The table shows 620,000 or so distinct CDR3 sequences, with 17% occurring only once. The sample was PBMCs, taken about 5 days after the first yellow fever vaccination. Source of these receptors: a man aged 18 to 35 who received the YFV17D yellow fever vaccine.

This clonotype was seen only a few times. CDR3: CASSLEGSLGAEAFF. The CDR3, as DNA: TGTGCCAGCAGCTTGGAAGGCTCCTTGGGGGCTGAAGCTTTCTTT. The V call is TRBV5-5, the J call TRBJ1-1, with TRBD1 as a possible D gene (5 bases). The CDR3 is 15 residues long. V was shortened by 0 bases and J by 6 bases, with 15 bases between the two germline ends. CDR1 SGHKS and CDR2 YYEKEE come from the germline V gene (reference sequence).

This clonotype has ten or more counts. The chain carries TRBV12-3 or TRBV12-4 and TRBJ2-6; D possibly uses TRBD1 or TRBD2 (6 bases each). The CDR3 is made up of 15 amino acids. Trimming shortened V by 2 bases and J by 4 bases, and 9 bases separated the two germline ends. CDR3 DNA sequence: TGTGCCAGCAGTTTAAGGGGGGACGGGGCCAACGTCCTGACTTTC. It yields the protein CASSLRGDGANVLTF.

The genes are TRBV7-9 and TRBJ1-1; D is possibly TRBD1 (6 bases). The CDR3 contains 15 residues. V was shortened by 1 base and J by 3 bases, with 12 bases between the two germline ends. Germline lookup yields CDR1 SEHNR and CDR2 FQNEAQ (reference sequence). CDR3 coding DNA: TGTGCCAGCAGCTTAGGGTGGTCAGGGGACACTGAAGCTTTCTTT. Protein: CASSLGWSGDTEAFF.

The chain combines TRBV11-2 with TRBJ2-7; D unclear. V was trimmed by 5 bases and J by 5 bases, leaving 10 bases between them. The CDR3 contains 12 residues. Germline V gene sequence: CDR1 SGHAT, CDR2 FQNNGV. The CDR3 spells CASSPQADEQYV. The CDR3 DNA reads as TGTGCCAGCAGCCCCCAGGCGGACGAGCAGTACGTC.

The genes are TRBV5-1 and TRBJ2-5, with D unresolved. Trimming left V 0 bases short and J 1 base short, with 10 bases between. The CDR3 consists of 15 residues. Germline-derived CDR1 and CDR2 are SGHRS and YFSETQ. Here the CDR3 DNA reads TGCGCCAGCAGCTTGGGTGGGGTACTCCAAGAGACCCAGTACTTC. Protein: CASSLGGVLQETQYF.

This clonotype was detected many times. The chain uses TRBV2 and TRBJ2-3; no firm D call. The CDR3 spans 13 residues. Between the trimmed V and J ends, which lost 9 bases and 7 bases, there was a span of 17 bases. Germline V gene lookup returns CDR1 SNHLY and CDR2 FYNNEI. The CDR3: CASQTRAQNTQYF. CDR3 nucleotides: TGTGCCAGTCAAACAAGGGCCCAAAATACGCAGTATTTT.

CDR3 nucleotides: TGTGCCAGCTCACCACCCCCGGGACAGCCCCAAGGGGATACGCAGTATTTT. This gives the protein CASSPPPGQPQGDTQYF. The chain combines TRBV18 with TRBJ2-3, with 7 nucleotides matching TRBD1. The CDR3 covers 17 residues. V trimming: 0 bases; J trimming: 6 bases; junction bases outside the gene matches: 12. CDR1 is KGHSH, CDR2 LQKENI, per germline.